This entry lists 27 T cell receptor beta chains sequenced from one sample in a study of Ad26.COV2.S vaccination and SARS-CoV-2 variants. The sample's treatment: around 19 received Ad26.COV2.S at low or high dose, single or two shots; several received placebo; per-sample allocation not given. Each sample was drawn 63 days after the first injection (of vaccine or placebo). The assay was immunoSEQ multiplex PCR, and TCRdb's table has in-frame clones only and misses some. The sample yields about 480,000 clones, around 85% seen once. The sample in question was peripheral blood, obtained in a trial of Ad26.COV2.S vaccine versus placebo. These receptors came from a person aged 18-65 years who received the Ad26.COV2.S COVID-19 vaccine or a placebo.

V is TRBV24-1 and J is TRBJ2-1; perhaps D is TRBD1 or TRBD2 (7 bases each). The CDR3 consists of 15 residues. V was clipped by 9 bases and J by 5 bases, with 19 bases between them. Germline CDR1 KGHDR, CDR2 SFDVKD. CDR3 sequence: CATGPAGRGHNEQFF. The CDR3 DNA reads as TGTGCCACCGGCCCGGCGGGGAGGGGGCACAATGAGCAGTTCTTC.

This clone was recorded only once. The CDR3 DNA sequence: TGTGCCAGCAGGGGGGGACAGGGGTTGTACGAGCAGTACTTC. This sequence encodes CASRGGQGLYEQYF. V gene TRBV6-5 combines with J gene TRBJ2-7, with TRBD1 matching 10 bases. The CDR3 has 14 amino acids. Germline CDR1 reads MNHEY; CDR2 reads SVGAGI. The J segment lost 4 bases and the V segment lost 6 bases, leaving 6 bases of the junction unmatched.

The rearrangement joins TRBV2 to TRBJ2-1, with D hard to call. Trimming pared 8 bases from V and 6 bases from J, leaving 17 bases between. This CDR3 contains 14 residues. The germline V gene encodes CDR1 SNHLY and CDR2 FYNNEI. CDR3 residues: CASALELVANEQFF. The CDR3 DNA sequence: TGTGCCAGCGCTCTCGAGTTAGTTGCCAATGAGCAGTTCTTC.

In this sample, this clone turned up once. CDR3 nucleotide sequence: TGTGCCTCGGACAGGGCTGGGGCCAACGTCCTGACTTTC. Its translation: CASDRAGANVLTF. This sequence joins TRBV12-3 or TRBV12-4 and TRBJ2-6; 8 nucleotides match TRBD1. J gave up 2 bases and V 11 bases, and 2 bases lay outside the gene matches. The CDR3 extends over 13 amino acids.

The chain combines TRBV10-3 with TRBJ1-1; D call uncertain. In germline, CDR1 is ENHRY, CDR2 SYGVKD. Deletions cut 2 bases from V and 2 bases from J, with 9 bases between. The CDR3 totals 14 residues. CDR3 nucleotides: TGTGCCATCAGTGAGCGGGCAGGAAACACTGAAGCTTTCTTT. The encoded protein is CAISERAGNTEAFF.

The chain couples TRBV6-6 to TRBJ2-7; D remains unclear. CDR1 and CDR2 from the germline V gene are MNHNY and SVGAGI (reference sequence). V was shortened by 7 bases and J by 4 bases, with 17 bases between the two germline ends. The CDR3 consists of 14 residues. The CDR3 here is CASTGARGEYEQYF. The CDR3 nucleotides are TGTGCCAGCACAGGTGCTAGAGGAGAATACGAGCAGTACTTC.

The chain combines TRBV24-1 with TRBJ2-2; the D gene is possibly TRBD1 (6 bases). CDR3 size: 16 residues. Between the trimmed V and J ends, which lost 3 bases and 6 bases, there was a span of 16 bases. Per the germline V gene, CDR1 is KGHDR and CDR2 is SFDVKD. The CDR3 DNA reads as TGTGCCACCAGTGATGACCCTAGGACAGCCGCCGGGGAGCTGTTTTTT. The encoded protein is CATSDDPRTAAGELFF.

The V gene is TRBV6-6, the J gene TRBJ1-2, with 7 bases identical to TRBD1. CDR1 MNHNY and CDR2 SVGAGI come from the germline V gene (reference sequence). This CDR3 region has 12 residues. The V segment lost 2 bases and the J segment 6 bases; nucleotides outside the gene matches: 0. The CDR3: CASSYDRDGYTF. DNA for the CDR3: TGTGCCAGCAGTTACGACAGGGATGGCTACACCTTC.

The genes are TRBV28 and TRBJ1-5, with D hard to call. Trimming pared 6 bases from V and 4 bases from J, leaving 13 bases between. Germline CDR1 is MDHEN and CDR2 is SYDVKM. CDR3 length: 14 amino acids. The CDR3 DNA follows: TGTGCCAGCAGCCCGGCTCGGGATAATCAGCCCCAGCATTTT. It specifies CASSPARDNQPQHF.

The rearrangement uses TRBV5-4 and TRBJ2-2, with D possibly called TRBD1 or TRBD2 (5 bases each). Trimming left V 5 bases short and J 2 bases short, with 10 bases between. Germline CDR1 and CDR2: SGHNT and YYREEE (reference sequence). This CDR3 is built from 14 residues. The CDR3 sequence is CASSPGLNTGELFF. DNA for the CDR3: TGTGCCAGCAGTCCGGGGCTCAACACCGGGGAGCTGTTTTTT.

This clone was detected only a few times. The rearrangement uses TRBV30 and TRBJ2-7; 7 bases line up with TRBD1. The CDR3 is 13 residues long. Germline V lookup: CDR1 GTSNPN, CDR2 SVGIG (reference sequence). Unmatched junction bases numbered 8, after V lost 3 bases and J lost 6 bases. The CDR3 DNA reads as TGTGCCTGGAGCGCCGGGACAGCTAGCGAGCAGTACTTC. Residues: CAWSAGTASEQYF.

The CDR3 DNA reads as TGCGCCAGCAGCCGCCGACTAGCGGACCCCACAGATACGCAGTATTTT. This gives the protein CASSRRLADPTDTQYF. The chain joins TRBV4-1 to TRBJ2-3; 9 bases fit TRBD2. Per the germline V gene, CDR1 is MGHRA and CDR2 is YSYEKL. V lost 4 bases to trimming and J lost 2 bases; unmatched junction nucleotides: 7. The CDR3 consists of 16 residues.

The chain carries TRBV6-2 or TRBV6-3 and TRBJ2-2; a weak D match, TRBD2 (5 bases). Germline assignment: CDR1 MNHEY and CDR2 SVGEGT. The CDR3 covers 13 residues. V lost 2 bases and J lost 7, with 8 bases in between. The CDR3 coding sequence is TGTGCCAGCAGTTACCTAGCCGGCGGGGAGCTGTTTTTT. Translated: CASSYLAGGELFF.

The J gene is TRBJ2-7, the V gene TRBV11-1; 7 nucleotides agree with TRBD2. The CDR3 has 14 residues. Unmatched junction bases numbered 1, after V lost 1 base and J lost 1 base. Germline-derived CDR1 and CDR2 are SGHAT and FQDESV (reference sequence). CDR3 residues: CASSLGTRSYEQYF. The CDR3 nucleotides read TGTGCCAGCAGCTTAGGGACTAGATCCTACGAGCAGTACTTC. Filled out from reference TRBV11-1 and TRBJ2-7, the complete variable domain reads EAEVAQSPRYKITEKSQAVAFWCDPISGHATLYWYRQILGQGPELLVQFQDESVVDDSQLPKDRFSAERLKGVDSTLKIQPAELGDSAMYLCASSLGTRSYEQYFGPGTRLTVT.

The chain is built from TRBV6-2 or TRBV6-3 and TRBJ1-5; the match to TRBD1 covers 9 bases. Germline V gene sequence: CDR1 MNHEY, CDR2 SVGEGT. The CDR3 is 18 residues long. V lost 6 bases, J lost 0 bases, and 12 bases stayed unmatched. CDR3 amino acids: CASSNRGQGRYSNQPQHF. CDR3 nucleotides: TGTGCCAGCAGCAACCGGGGACAGGGTCGATATAGCAATCAGCCCCAGCATTTT.

J is TRBJ2-1 and V is TRBV9, with TRBD1 matching over 9 bases. The CDR3 is made up of 15 amino acids. In germline, CDR1 is SGDLS, CDR2 YYNGEE. The trim removed 2 bases at V and 7 bases at J, leaving 7 bases unmatched. CDR3 residues: CASSVGQGFSNEQFF. The DNA for the CDR3 is TGTGCCAGCAGCGTCGGACAGGGGTTCTCGAATGAGCAGTTCTTC.

CDR3 loop: CASSLSRNSNQPQHF. In nucleotides, the CDR3 is TGTGCCAGCAGTTTAAGTCGGAATAGCAATCAGCCCCAGCATTTT. This chain uses TRBV6-1 with TRBJ1-5, with D hard to call. V was clipped by 5 bases and J by 0 bases, with 11 bases between them. The CDR3 extends over 15 amino acids. Germline CDR1 MNHNS, CDR2 SASEGT.

Note on this clone: Different DNA sequences within this sample yield the same CDR3. The DNA for the CDR3 is TGTGCCAGCAGTCTCGGACCGAGCTACGAGCAGTACTTC. This translates into CASSLGPSYEQYF. The chain is built from TRBV6-5 and TRBJ2-7; no clear D. The CDR3 extends over 13 amino acids. Germline V lookup: CDR1 MNHEY, CDR2 SVGAGI. V lost 5 bases, J lost 3 bases, and 11 bases lay in between.

The chain's CDR3 is CASSFRGFRQGDYEQYF. The CDR3 bases are TGTGCCAGCAGTTTCCGGGGGTTTCGACAGGGGGACTACGAGCAGTACTTC. The chain is built from TRBV28 and TRBJ2-7, with 9 positions matching TRBD1. V trimming: 3 bases; J trimming: 3 bases; junction bases outside the gene matches: 12. CDR1 is MDHEN, CDR2 SYDVKM, per germline. The length of the CDR3 is 17 residues.

This clone occurred once. The CDR3 reads CAWSYGLAPYNEQFF. CDR3 coding DNA: TGTGCCTGGAGTTACGGACTAGCCCCTTACAATGAGCAGTTCTTC. V is TRBV30 and J is TRBJ2-1; TRBD2 aligns across 8 bases. Trimming took 2 bases from V and 4 from J; bases not matched to a gene: 7. The CDR3 has 15 amino acids. The V gene's germline CDR1 is GTSNPN and CDR2 SVGIG (reference sequence).

This chain links TRBV28 with TRBJ1-6, with no clear D. The germline V and J ends were trimmed by 9 bases and 7 bases, with 19 bases remaining between them. The CDR3 is 15 residues long. The germline V gene has CDR1 MDHEN and CDR2 SYDVKM. CDR3 nucleotide sequence: TGTGCCAGTCAAGCCCCGGGGAGGTTGAATTCACCCCTCCACTTT. Residues: CASQAPGRLNSPLHF.

The rearrangement links TRBV28 to TRBJ2-7, with D possibly being TRBD1 or TRBD2 (5 bases each). The CDR3 sequence is 12 residues long. The V and J ends lost 2 bases and 7 bases respectively, with 9 bases between them. Germline lookup yields CDR1 MDHEN and CDR2 SYDVKM. The CDR3 protein is CASSLRGDEQYF. The DNA for the CDR3 is TGTGCCAGCAGTTTAAGGGGAGATGAGCAGTACTTC.

V usage is TRBV19 and J usage is TRBJ2-3, with 7 bases lining up with TRBD2. The CDR3 sequence is 15 residues long. Germline assignment: CDR1 LNHDA and CDR2 SQIVND (reference sequence). Trimming at V came to 4 bases and at J to 5 bases, leaving 9 bases not matched to a gene. CDR3 loop: CASSTPGGGRDTQYF. For the CDR3, the DNA is TGTGCCAGTAGTACCCCGGGCGGGGGTAGAGATACGCAGTATTTT.

This sequence joins TRBV30 and TRBJ1-5; D is unresolved. The CDR3 consists of 13 residues. CDR1 and CDR2 (germline): GTSNPN, SVGIG (reference sequence). V was pared by 0 bases and J by 10 bases, with 13 bases between. CDR3 bases: TGTGCCTGGAGTGTAGTGGTGGCAGGACCCCAGCATTTT. Translation: CAWSVVVAGPQHF.

In nucleotides, the CDR3 is TGTGCCAGCAGCCAATTACAGGGAATCTCTGGAAACACCATATATTTT. Its protein is CASSQLQGISGNTIYF. The chain recombines TRBV13 with TRBJ1-3, with D possibly TRBD1 on 6 matching bases. V lost 5 bases, J lost 0 bases, and 14 bases lay in between. In germline, CDR1 is PRHDT, CDR2 FYEKMQ (reference sequence). The CDR3 runs 16 residues.

The V gene is TRBV6-5, the J gene TRBJ1-2, with D unclear. V gave up 4 bases and J gave up 3 bases, with 9 bases separating them. This CDR3 region has 13 residues. Germline values: CDR1 MNHEY, CDR2 SVGAGI. In DNA form, the CDR3 reads TGTGCCAGCAGTTTCGGAGGCGACTATGGCTACACCTTC. It encodes CASSFGGDYGYTF.

The chain employs TRBV7-9 and TRBJ1-1; 7 bases are a match to TRBD1. J lost 10 bases, V lost 11 bases, and 16 bases had no gene match. Per the germline V gene, CDR1 is SEHNR and CDR2 is FQNEAQ (reference sequence). This CDR3 has 13 amino acids. CDR3 bases: TGTGCCGGCCGGACAGGACCGGGGCTGAGAGCTTTCTTT. Protein: CAGRTGPGLRAFF. The full variable domain, in which reference TRBV7-9 and TRBJ1-1 provide the parts outside the CDR3, is DTGVSQNPRHKITKRGQNVTFRCDPISEHNRLYWYRQTLGQGPEFLTYFQNEAQLEKSRLLSDRFSAERPKGSFSTLEIQRTEQGDSAMYLCAGRTGPGLRAFFGQGTRLTVV.